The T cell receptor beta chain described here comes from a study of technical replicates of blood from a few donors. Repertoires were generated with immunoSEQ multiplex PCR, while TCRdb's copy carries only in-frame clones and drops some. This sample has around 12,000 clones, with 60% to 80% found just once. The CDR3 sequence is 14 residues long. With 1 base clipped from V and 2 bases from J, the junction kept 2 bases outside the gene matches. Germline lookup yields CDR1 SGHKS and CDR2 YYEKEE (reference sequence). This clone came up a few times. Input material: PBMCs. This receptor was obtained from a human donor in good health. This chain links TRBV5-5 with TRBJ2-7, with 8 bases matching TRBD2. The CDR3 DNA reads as TGTGCCAGCAGCTTGACTAGCGGAACCTACGAGCAGTACTTC. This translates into CASSLTSGTYEQYF.